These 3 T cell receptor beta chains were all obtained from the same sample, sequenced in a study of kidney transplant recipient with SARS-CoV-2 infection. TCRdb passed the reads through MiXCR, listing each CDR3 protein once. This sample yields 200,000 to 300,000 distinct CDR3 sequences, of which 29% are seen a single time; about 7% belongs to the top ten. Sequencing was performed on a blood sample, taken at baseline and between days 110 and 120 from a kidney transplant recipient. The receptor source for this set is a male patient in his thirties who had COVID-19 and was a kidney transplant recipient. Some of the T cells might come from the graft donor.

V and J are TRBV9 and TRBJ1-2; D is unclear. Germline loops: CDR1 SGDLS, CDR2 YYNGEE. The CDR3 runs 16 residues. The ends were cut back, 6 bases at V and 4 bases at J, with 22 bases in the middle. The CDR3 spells CASITMYPRKTYGYTF. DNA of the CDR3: TGTGCCAGCATTACGATGTACCCAAGAAAGACCTATGGCTACACCTTC.

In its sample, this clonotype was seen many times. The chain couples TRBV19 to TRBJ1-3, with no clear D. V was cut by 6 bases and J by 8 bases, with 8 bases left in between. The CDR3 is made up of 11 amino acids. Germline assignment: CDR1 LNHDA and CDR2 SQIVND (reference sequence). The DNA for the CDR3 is TGTGCCAGTAGGTCGGCTCACACCATATATTTT. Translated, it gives CASRSAHTIYF.

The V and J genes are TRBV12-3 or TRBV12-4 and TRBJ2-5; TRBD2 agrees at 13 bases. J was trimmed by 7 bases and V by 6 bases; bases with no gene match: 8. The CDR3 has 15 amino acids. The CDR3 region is CASSYGTSGVGTQYF. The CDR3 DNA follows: TGTGCCAGCAGCTACGGGACTAGCGGGGTAGGGACCCAGTACTTC.